This T cell receptor (beta chain) was sequenced during a study of blood T cell repertoires in COVID-19. On the study more broadly: T cells, B-cell-depleted T cells, or PBMCs supplied cDNA or gDNA.

Clones were sequenced by immunoSEQ multiplex PCR, and TCRdb holds only the in-frame ones, with some missing. In the table there are nearly 300,000 clones, around 89% of which are singletons. This sequence was found in a woman aged 30 to 39 who had recovered from COVID-19. The sample taken for sequencing was peripheral blood.

CDR3 sequence (DNA): TGTGCCAGCTTGGGGACAGGGGGAGAGACCCAGTACTTC. Translation gives CASLGTGGETQYF. This chain connects TRBV2 to TRBJ2-5; TRBD1 matches 11 bases. The J segment lost 4 bases and the V segment lost 8 bases, leaving 3 bases of the junction unmatched. This CDR3 region has 13 residues. CDR1 and CDR2 from the germline V gene are SNHLY and FYNNEI.